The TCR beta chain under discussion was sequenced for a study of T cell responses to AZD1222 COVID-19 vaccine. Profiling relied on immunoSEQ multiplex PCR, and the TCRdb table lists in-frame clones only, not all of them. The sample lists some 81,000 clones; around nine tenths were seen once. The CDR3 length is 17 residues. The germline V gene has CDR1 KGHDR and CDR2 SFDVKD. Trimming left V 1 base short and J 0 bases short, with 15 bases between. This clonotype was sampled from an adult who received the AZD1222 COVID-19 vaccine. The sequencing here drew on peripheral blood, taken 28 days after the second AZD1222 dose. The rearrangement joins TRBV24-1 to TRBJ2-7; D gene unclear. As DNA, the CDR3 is TGTGCCACCAGTGATTTTAAAATTCAGACACCCTCCTACGAGCAGTACTTC. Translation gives CATSDFKIQTPSYEQYF.